Listed below are T cell receptor beta chains from one sample, sequenced in a study of shared clonotypes between healthy human individuals. TCRdb keeps only in-frame clones here, not all; method: immunoSEQ multiplex PCR. The sample includes about 690,000 clones, roughly 91% of them seen just once. Sequencing used memory CD8+ T cells from PBMCs. The receptor source for this set is a man aged 18 to 30 in good health. Some clones in this sample may be carry-over from other donors' samples. Each CDR3 is given with its conserved first and last residue. The D gene is left open where the match is weak. A row's size may be missing; if present it is once, few, many or a size class.

>15|TRBV28|NA|TRBJ1-5|NA
TGTGCCCACCCCTTTAGGAATGAGTGCAATCAGCCCCAGCATTTT
CAHPFRNECNQPQHF
>13|TRBV28|NA|TRBJ2-3|NA
TGTGCCAGCAGAAATATCTGGTCGGATACGCAGTATTTT
CASRNIWSDTQYF
>15|TRBV7-6|NA|TRBJ2-7|TRBD2
TGTGCCAGCAGCTTAGCACGGCTAGCGGGAGGCGAGCAGTACTTC
CASSLARLAGGEQYF
>14|TRBV4-1|NA|TRBJ1-1|NA
TGCGCCAGCAGCCAAGTTCCACCTGGGCCTGAAGCTTTCTTT
CASSQVPPGPEAFF
>13|TRBV29-1|NA|TRBJ2-3|NA
TGCAGCGTTGAAGATCTGACGACAGATACGCAGTATTTT
CSVEDLTTDTQYF
>14|TRBV5-1|NA|TRBJ1-1|TRBD1
TGCGCCAGCAGCTTGGAAGGGACAGGGACTGAAGCTTTCTTT
CASSLEGTGTEAFF
>16|TRBV19|NA|TRBJ2-1|TRBD2
TGTGCCAGCAGACTAGCGGGAGGGAGCTCCTACAATGAGCAGTTCTTC
CASRLAGGSSYNEQFF
>15|TRBV4-3|NA|TRBJ2-5|NA
TGCGCCAGCAGCCAAGATCGGGCAGCTCAAGAGACCCAGTACTTC
CASSQDRAAQETQYF
>16|TRBV11-2|NA|TRBJ2-3|NA
TGTGCCAGCAGCACCCGGACAGCCCCGTCAGCGGATACGCAGTATTTT
CASSTRTAPSADTQYF
>16|TRBV28|many|TRBJ2-4|NA
TGTGCCAGCAGTTTTGTTTTGGCCGAGGGCAAAAACATTCAGTACTTC
CASSFVLAEGKNIQYF
>19|TRBV7-9|once|TRBJ2-1|NA
TGTGCCAGCAGCTCAGATTCGACTAGTGGGGACCTCTACACCCGCGAGCAGTTCTTC
CASSSDSTSGDLYTREQFF
>15|TRBV19|NA|TRBJ2-6|NA
TGTGCCAGCCGACCCAGGGGAGGTGGGGCCAACGTCCTGACTTTC
CASRPRGGGANVLTF
>13|TRBV6-6|NA|TRBJ1-2|NA
TGTGCCAGCAGGCAAGGGACGGTCTATGGCTACACCTTC
CASRQGTVYGYTF
>13|TRBV2|NA|TRBJ2-1|NA
TGTGCCAGCAGTAGGAGGCCTTACAATGAGCAGTTCTTC
CASSRRPYNEQFF
>12|TRBV6-1|NA|TRBJ2-7|NA
TGTGCCAGCAGCTGGGACCGCGACGAGCAGTACTTC
CASSWDRDEQYF
>16|TRBV19|NA|TRBJ1-2|TRBD1
TGTGCCAGTAGTACAGCGTGGACAGGGGGTAGCTATGGCTACACCTTC
CASSTAWTGGSYGYTF
>15|TRBV7-8|NA|TRBJ1-1|NA
TGTGCCAGCAGCTTAATGGGGGGGTTGAACACTGAAGCTTTCTTT
CASSLMGGLNTEAFF
>14|TRBV7-2|once|TRBJ2-2|NA
TGTGCCAGCAGGCCCGACTTGAGGGCCGGGGAGCTGTTTTTT
CASRPDLRAGELFF
>14|TRBV14|NA|TRBJ1-4|TRBD1
TGTGCCAGCAGCCACGACAGGGGAGATGAAAAACTGTTTTTT
CASSHDRGDEKLFF
>16|TRBV5-1|NA|TRBJ2-1|TRBD1
TGCGCCAGCAGCTTGAATCAGGGGGCGCGATACAATGAGCAGTTCTTC
CASSLNQGARYNEQFF
>11|TRBV27|NA|TRBJ2-7|NA
TGTGCCAGCAGCATGGGTTACGAGCAGTACTTC
CASSMGYEQYF
>17|TRBV5-4|NA|TRBJ2-5|NA
TGTGCCAGCAGCTTTTCCGTTGTGACGACCCACCAAGAGACCCAGTACTTC
CASSFSVVTTHQETQYF
>13|TRBV5-6|NA|TRBJ2-7|TRBD2
TGTGCCAGCAGCTTGTGGGGGGGACCCGAGCAGTACTTC
CASSLWGGPEQYF
>13|TRBV27|NA|TRBJ2-7|NA
TGTGCCAGCAGTTCGACAGGTCCCTACGAGCAGTACTTC
CASSSTGPYEQYF
>13|TRBV27|NA|TRBJ2-7|NA
TGTGCCAGCAGCCTCCCCCAGGCTCCTGAGCAGTACTTC
CASSLPQAPEQYF
>13|TRBV13|NA|TRBJ2-7|NA
TGTGCCAGCAGCTTGACAGGCTCCTACGAGCAGTACTTC
CASSLTGSYEQYF
>14|TRBV25-1|NA|TRBJ1-6|NA
TGTGCCAGCAGCCCGGGACACACGAATTCACCCCTCCACTTT
CASSPGHTNSPLHF
>18|TRBV5-5|NA|TRBJ2-3|NA
TGTGCCAGCAGCGTAACCGGGACTCGCGGATCTAGCACAGATACGCAGTATTTT
CASSVTGTRGSSTDTQYF
>19|TRBV9|NA|TRBJ2-3|TRBD2
TGTGCCAGCAGCGTAGGAATCGGGAAGCGGGAGGACCCCACAGATACGCAGTATTTT
CASSVGIGKREDPTDTQYF
>13|TRBV6-5|NA|TRBJ2-1|NA
TGTGCCAGCGGGCCGGGGTCCGGCAATGAGCAGTTCTTC
CASGPGSGNEQFF
>16|TRBV28|few|TRBJ2-2|NA
TGTGCCAGCAGTTTTTCCGGGACACTCCTCACCGGGGAGCTGTTTTTT
CASSFSGTLLTGELFF
>15|TRBV19|NA|TRBJ2-1|NA
TGTGCCAGTAGTATAGGGGACCCCTCCTACAATGAGCAGTTCTTC
CASSIGDPSYNEQFF
>14|TRBV13|NA|TRBJ2-2|NA
TGTGCCAGCAGCCTTACTAGGGACGCCGGGGAGCTGTTTTTT
CASSLTRDAGELFF
>11|TRBV28|NA|TRBJ2-1|NA
TGTGCCAGCAGTCCCTACAATGAGCAGTTCTTC
CASSPYNEQFF
>16|TRBV2|NA|TRBJ2-3|NA
TGTGCCAGCAGTGATCCCAGGGTCCCTAGCACAGATACGCAGTATTTT
CASSDPRVPSTDTQYF
>13|TRBV6-6|NA|TRBJ1-4|TRBD1
TGTGCCAGCAGGACAGGGTCGGGTGAAAAACTGTTTTTT
CASRTGSGEKLFF
>15|TRBV4-1|NA|TRBJ2-2|NA
TGCGCCAGCAGCCAATTTACAGGGAACACCGGGGAGCTGTTTTTT
CASSQFTGNTGELFF
>14|TRBV30|NA|TRBJ1-3|TRBD1
TGTGCCTGGAGCCCCGGGACAGGGGTAAACACCATATATTTT
CAWSPGTGVNTIYF
>17|TRBV19|NA|TRBJ2-1|NA
TGTGCCAGTAGTATAGGCCTACGGACGGGATCCTACAATGAGCAGTTCTTC
CASSIGLRTGSYNEQFF
>13|TRBV6-5|once|TRBJ1-5|NA
TGTGCCAGCAGTACAACAGGGAATCAGCCCCAGCATTTT
CASSTTGNQPQHF
>12|TRBV11-2|NA|TRBJ2-1|NA
TGTGCCAGCAGCCCCTACGACCTTGAGCAGTTCTTC
CASSPYDLEQFF
>15|TRBV9|NA|TRBJ1-2|NA
TGTGCCAGCAGCGTAAACGGGGAACCTAACTATGGCTACACCTTC
CASSVNGEPNYGYTF
>14|TRBV29-1|once|TRBJ2-7|TRBD1
TGCAGCGTTGTCGGGACAGGGGGGCCCTACGAGCAGTACTTC
CSVVGTGGPYEQYF
>19|TRBV14|NA|TRBJ2-6|NA
TGTGCCAGCAGTCACCCGGGACCGACACTAAGCGGGGGGGCCAACGTCCTGACTTTC
CASSHPGPTLSGGANVLTF
>15|TRBV11-2|NA|TRBJ2-7|TRBD1
TGTGCCAGCAGCTCGGGGACAGGGCCTTTTTACGAGCAGTACTTC
CASSSGTGPFYEQYF
>18|TRBV13|once|TRBJ2-7|TRBD2
TGTGCCAGCAGCGAGGATGGGACTAGCGGGAGTAGGCCCTACGAGCAGTACTTC
CASSEDGTSGSRPYEQYF
>14|TRBV9|NA|TRBJ1-1|NA
TGTGCCAGCAGCGTCAGCAGGGGTCAGACTGAAGCTTTCTTT
CASSVSRGQTEAFF
>15|TRBV28|NA|TRBJ2-3|TRBD2
TGTGCCAGCAGTTCCCGGACTAGCGGGGCAGATACGCAGTATTTT
CASSSRTSGADTQYF
>14|TRBV19|once|TRBJ2-1|NA
TGTGCCAGTAGTATAGGGGGCGGGCCTAATGAGCAGTTCTTC
CASSIGGGPNEQFF
>15|TRBV6-4|NA|TRBJ1-1|TRBD1
TGTGCCAGCAGTGACTCGACACAGGGGACCACTGAAGCTTTCTTT
CASSDSTQGTTEAFF
>14|TRBV27|NA|TRBJ1-4|NA
TGTGCCAGCAGTTTAGTAGGGACTAATGAAAAACTGTTTTTT
CASSLVGTNEKLFF
>16|TRBV27|once|TRBJ2-1|NA
TGTGCCAGCAGTTTAGTATTGGGCACCTCCTACAATGAGCAGTTCTTC
CASSLVLGTSYNEQFF
>13|TRBV4-3|NA|TRBJ2-5|TRBD2
TGCGCCAGCAGCCCGGGACTAGCGGAGACCCAGTACTTC
CASSPGLAETQYF
>14|TRBV28|NA|TRBJ2-1|TRBD2
TGTGCCAGCAGTTTGGCGGGGGGCTACAATGAGCAGTTCTTC
CASSLAGGYNEQFF